This TCR beta chain was identified during a study of blood T cell repertoires in COVID-19. About the study: Sources were T cells, B-cell-depleted T cells, or PBMCs; the material itself was cDNA or gDNA.

TCRdb's table, derived via immunoSEQ multiplex PCR, lists solely in-frame clones and lacks some. The repertoire has around 53,000 clones, about 76% of them found once; the top ten carry around 42%. The CDR3 loop spans 16 amino acids. Germline V gene lookup returns CDR1 MGHRA and CDR2 YSYEKL. Trimming took off 1 base at V and 2 bases at J, with 13 bases between the two ends. The J gene is TRBJ2-3, the V gene TRBV4-1, with D possibly being TRBD2 (6 bases). This clonotype was obtained from a man aged 70-80 years with active or convalescent COVID-19. The specimen sequenced was peripheral blood. CDR3 region: CASSQGAGLATDTQYF. The CDR3 coding sequence is TGCGCCAGCAGCCAAGGCGCGGGACTTGCCACAGATACGCAGTATTTT.